This TCR beta chain was identified in a study of shared clonotypes between healthy human individuals. Study overall: Donors had three CD4 naive, three CD4 memory, two CD8 naive and one CD8 memory plate apiece.

CDR1 and CDR2 (germline): GTSNPN, SVGIG (reference sequence). Trimming shortened V by 2 bases and J by 6 bases, and 23 bases separated the two germline ends. The CDR3 totals 17 residues. Replicate PCRs run on sorted subsets employed roughly 190 ng DNA, 25,000 to 35,000 T cell genomes. Original processing notes: Junction-only immunoSEQ sequences carried no quality scores, so filtering differed. The assay was immunoSEQ multiplex PCR, and TCRdb's table has in-frame clones only and misses some. V and J calls plus clone size are reproduced from that table; the DNA served to infer D and trimming. Of 850,000 to 1,100,000 clones listed, roughly 80% are singletons.

The receptor was derived from a man between 18 and 35 years old in good health. Some clones in this sample may be carry-over from other donors' samples. The chain links TRBV30 to TRBJ2-1, with D perhaps matching TRBD1 or TRBD2 (5 bases each). The sample consisted of memory CD4+ T cells from PBMCs. Stated subset: CD45RA-negative fraction. The CDR3 DNA reads TGTGCCTGGAGTCGGCCAGGGAGAACGGGATGGGGCAATGAGCAGTTCTTC. It encodes CAWSRPGRTGWGNEQFF.